Below are 12 T cell receptor beta chains sequenced from a single sample in a study of blood T cell repertoires in COVID-19 (TCRdb year 2020). Library construction relied on the immunoSEQ multiplex PCR assay. TCRdb provides this immuneACCESS table in a form limited to in-frame rearrangements. Some clones are lacking; in checked studies, under half of them reflect an unresolved V gene, and why the rest are absent is not known. Counted in this sample were about 40,000 clones; 89% of them appeared once. The ten largest clones add up to 20% to 25% of the sample. The sequencing sample was made of peripheral blood. The receptor set was obtained from a man aged 50-60 years with active COVID-19.

The chain combines TRBV6-5 with TRBJ2-5; 10 positions agree with TRBD2. The CDR3 consists of 13 residues. Germline CDR1 MNHEY, CDR2 SVGAGI. Trimming took 7 bases from V and 5 from J; bases not matched to a gene: 4. CDR3 in amino acids: CASKIAGGETQYF. The CDR3 DNA sequence: TGTGCCAGCAAAATAGCGGGAGGCGAGACCCAGTACTTC.

The DNA for the CDR3 is TGCGCCAGCAGCCCCATGGCGGCTTACGAGCAGTACTTC. Translating gives CASSPMAAYEQYF. V is TRBV4-1 and J is TRBJ2-7; D is unresolved. This CDR3 has 13 residues. Germline V gene lookup returns CDR1 MGHRA and CDR2 YSYEKL. Deletions cut 4 bases from V and 4 bases from J, with 11 bases between.

The chain joins TRBV2 to TRBJ2-3; TRBD2 matches at 9 bases. The V gene's germline CDR1 is SNHLY and CDR2 FYNNEI. This CDR3 spans 15 amino acids. V gave up 6 bases and J gave up 2 bases; unmatched junction bases: 6. For the CDR3, the DNA is TGTGCCAGCAGCGAGACTAGCGGAGTCACAGATACGCAGTATTTT. Protein sequence: CASSETSGVTDTQYF.

The chain is built from TRBV11-2 and TRBJ2-1, with D maybe TRBD2 (6 bases). V lost 1 base, J lost 6 bases, and 10 bases lay in between. The CDR3 has 14 residues. In germline, CDR1 is SGHAT, CDR2 FQNNGV. The CDR3 DNA sequence: TGTGCCAGCAGCTTAGCGGGACTCGTCAATGAGCAGTTCTTC. Translating it yields CASSLAGLVNEQFF.

The CDR3 coding sequence is TGTGCCATCAGTGACACGGGGGGGCCAAGAGGCTACACCTTC. As protein: CAISDTGGPRGYTF. V is TRBV10-3 and J is TRBJ1-2, with D possibly being TRBD1 (6 bases). The CDR3 length is 14 residues. With 3 bases removed from V and 8 bases from J, the gap between germline ends came to 16 bases. CDR1 is ENHRY, CDR2 SYGVKD, per germline.

Here the CDR3 reads CASSPDSDTQYF. CDR3 DNA: TGTGCCAGCTCCCCGGACTCAGATACGCAGTATTTT. This sequence joins TRBV7-8 and TRBJ2-3; D perhaps matches TRBD2 (5 bases). V lost 8 bases and J lost 4, with 10 bases in between. From germline, CDR1 is SGHVS and CDR2 FQNEAQ. This CDR3 region has 12 residues.

J is TRBJ1-1 and V is TRBV9; no definite D call. The CDR3 totals 14 residues. The germline V gene has CDR1 SGDLS and CDR2 YYNGEE. The V and J ends lost 3 bases and 2 bases respectively, with 11 bases between them. CDR3 nucleotide sequence: TGTGCCAGCAGCGAGGGAGACACCAACACTGAAGCTTTCTTT. This sequence encodes CASSEGDTNTEAFF.

This clone was detected only once. The V and J genes are TRBV15 and TRBJ1-4, with 9 bases fitting TRBD1. This CDR3 has 16 amino acids. Germline CDR1 and CDR2: LNHNV and YYDKDF (reference sequence). The junction had 5 bases not matched to a gene; V was cut back by 0 bases and J by 6 bases. The CDR3 DNA reads TGTGCCACCAGCAGAGAGAGGGGGACAGGGCATGAAAAACTGTTTTTT. Translation: CATSRERGTGHEKLFF.

The genes are TRBV7-3 and TRBJ2-2; possibly TRBD1 for D (5 bases). In germline, CDR1 is SGHTA, CDR2 FQGTGA. V lost 3 bases and J lost 6, with 8 bases in between. This CDR3 is built from 13 residues. Here the CDR3 DNA reads TGTGCCAGCAGCTTCCAGGGTCCCGGGGAGCTGTTTTTT. Translating it yields CASSFQGPGELFF.

This sequence joins TRBV3-1 (or the pseudogene TRBV3-2) and TRBJ1-2; 9 bases are a match to TRBD1. Germline lookup yields CDR1 LGHDT and CDR2 YNNKEL (reference sequence). This CDR3 region has 16 residues. V shed 8 bases and J 0 bases; nucleotides not matched to a gene: 10. The DNA for the CDR3 is TGTGCCAGCCTGGGGAATACAGGGGGCACTAACTATGGCTACACCTTC. Translation: CASLGNTGGTNYGYTF.

The chain recombines TRBV27 with TRBJ2-1; TRBD2 matches 10 bases. Germline CDR1 MNHEY, CDR2 SMNVEV (reference sequence). Germline trimming cut 2 bases from V and 5 bases from J; bases unmatched to any gene: 9. The CDR3 consists of 17 residues. The CDR3 coding sequence is TGTGCCAGCAGTTTAAGGTCTCCTGGACTAGCGGACAATGAGCAGTTCTTC. This codes for CASSLRSPGLADNEQFF.

The chain links TRBV5-4 to TRBJ2-1; 8 bases agree with TRBD1. The CDR3 length is 14 residues. V was clipped by 4 bases and J by 10 bases; unmatched bases: 10. From germline, CDR1 is SGHNT and CDR2 YYREEE (reference sequence). The CDR3 region is CASSGTGGPNEQFF. The CDR3 DNA is TGTGCCAGCAGCGGAACAGGGGGGCCCAACGAGCAGTTCTTC. Based on the CDR3 plus reference TRBV5-4 and TRBJ2-1, the full variable domain is ETGVTQSPTHLIKTRGQQVTLRCSSQSGHNTVSWYQQALGQGPQFIFQYYREEENGRGNFPPRFSGLQFPNYSSELNVNALELDDSALYLCASSGTGGPNEQFFGPGTRLTVL.